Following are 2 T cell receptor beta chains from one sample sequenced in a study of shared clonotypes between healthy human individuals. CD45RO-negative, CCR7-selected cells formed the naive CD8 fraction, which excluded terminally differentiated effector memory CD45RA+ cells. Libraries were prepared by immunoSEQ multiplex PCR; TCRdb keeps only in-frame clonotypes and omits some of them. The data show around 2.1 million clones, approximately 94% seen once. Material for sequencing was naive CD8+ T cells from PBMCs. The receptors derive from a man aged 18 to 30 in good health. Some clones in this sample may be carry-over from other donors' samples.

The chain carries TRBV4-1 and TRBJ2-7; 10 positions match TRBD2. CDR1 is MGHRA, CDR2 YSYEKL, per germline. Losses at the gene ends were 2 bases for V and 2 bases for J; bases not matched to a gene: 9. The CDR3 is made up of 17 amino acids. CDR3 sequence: CASSQHEGTSVAYEQYF. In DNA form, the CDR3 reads TGCGCCAGCAGCCAACATGAGGGGACTAGCGTGGCCTACGAGCAGTACTTC.

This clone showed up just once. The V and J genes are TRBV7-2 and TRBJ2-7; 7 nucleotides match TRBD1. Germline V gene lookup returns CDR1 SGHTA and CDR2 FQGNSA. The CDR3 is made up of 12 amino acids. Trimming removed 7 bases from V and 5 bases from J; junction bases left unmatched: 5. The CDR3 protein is CASTLDRDEQYF. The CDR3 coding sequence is TGTGCCAGCACGCTTGACAGGGACGAGCAGTACTTC.